This TCR beta chain was retrieved from a study of chemoradiotherapy in HPV16-positive cancers. The CDR3 contains 16 residues. With 3 bases clipped from V and 5 bases from J, the junction kept 11 bases outside the gene matches. Germline loops: CDR1 SGHDT, CDR2 YYEEEE. This table comes from immunoSEQ multiplex PCR, and its TCRdb copy is limited to in-frame clones, with some not included. The sample has about 30,000 clones; over 80% are singletons. The V call is TRBV5-6, the J call TRBJ2-3; 8 bases align to TRBD2. The receptor was isolated from a human donor with HPV-associated anogenital cancer. The sample in question was blood, obtained from a patient who underwent chemoradiotherapy. As DNA, the CDR3 is TGTGCCAGCAGCTCATCGGGGGGGGGCGCAGTAGATACGCAGTATTTT. Its translation: CASSSSGGGAVDTQYF.